This TCR beta chain is drawn from a study of CD8 T cells in ankylosing spondylitis. TCRdb called the 5' RACE reads again in MiXCR, with one record for every CDR3 protein. The sample yields under 850,000 distinct CDR3 sequences, under 20% seen once. Study-wide findings and caveats: Within ankylosing spondylitis blood, a TCR beta motif made up of eight or nine highly homologous variants appeared to be characteristic.

From germline, CDR1 is MNHNS and CDR2 SASEGT. Trimming took off 7 bases at V and 3 bases at J, with 15 bases between the two ends. This CDR3 has 14 residues. Worth noting for this clonotype: Its antigen is unidentified.

Sequenced material: blood, either unsorted or a sorted T cell fraction (not recorded which). The rearrangement links TRBV6-1 to TRBJ1-1, with D unresolved. The sequence was collected from a male donor with ankylosing spondylitis. DNA for the CDR3: TGTGCCAGCACCAGTCACCAAGTGGACACTGAAGCTTTCTTT. This gives the protein CASTSHQVDTEAFF.